Presented here are 5 T cell receptor beta chains from one specimen sequenced in a study of blood T cell repertoires in COVID-19. The data were produced by immunoSEQ multiplex PCR, yet TCRdb's version contains in-frame clones alone and is incomplete. The sample shows about 210,000 clones, around 80% of them seen only once. Sequencing was performed on PBMCs or T cells enriched from blood (not recorded which). The receptors were sampled from a man younger than 45 with acute COVID-19.

The CDR3 here is CASSVVLDSPLHF. The CDR3 DNA sequence: TGTGCCAGCAGCGTAGTGCTAGATTCACCCCTCCACTTT. The genes are TRBV9 and TRBJ1-6; D gene unclear. The CDR3 has 13 amino acids. V was shortened by 0 bases and J by 8 bases, with 6 bases between the two germline ends. CDR1 and CDR2 (germline): SGDLS, YYNGEE.

The chain employs TRBV18 and TRBJ2-7; the D is unclear. Germline loops: CDR1 KGHSH, CDR2 LQKENI. The CDR3 loop spans 14 amino acids. The germline V and J ends were trimmed by 6 bases and 0 bases, with 12 bases remaining between them. The CDR3 reads CASSIDTFSYEQYF. CDR3 DNA sequence: TGTGCCAGCTCCATTGACACCTTCTCCTACGAGCAGTACTTC.

J is TRBJ2-7 and V is TRBV7-7; 7 nucleotides agree with TRBD1. The length of the CDR3 is 15 residues. Germline loops: CDR1 SSHAT, CDR2 FNYEAQ (reference sequence). V shed 4 bases, J shed 2 bases, and the junction held 8 bases outside the gene matches. Written as DNA, the CDR3 is TGTGCCAGCAGCTCCGGGGTCGGACAGGCCTACGAGCAGTACTTC. Protein sequence: CASSSGVGQAYEQYF.

The chain uses TRBV2 and TRBJ1-4, with D maybe TRBD1 (5 bases). The germline V gene encodes CDR1 SNHLY and CDR2 FYNNEI. V was cut by 6 bases and J by 5 bases, with 13 bases left in between. There are 14 residues in the CDR3. CDR3 residues: CASRSDSLNEKLFF. CDR3 nucleotides: TGTGCCAGCAGATCAGACAGCCTAAATGAAAAACTGTTTTTT.

The V and J genes are TRBV10-3 and TRBJ2-3; 9 bases map to TRBD2. CDR1 and CDR2 (germline): ENHRY, SYGVKD. The CDR3 extends over 14 amino acids. J gave up 6 bases and V 5 bases, and 6 bases lay outside the gene matches. The CDR3 nucleotides are TGTGCCATCAGTTTGGGACTAGCTCTGGATACGCAGTATTTT. Translated, it gives CAISLGLALDTQYF.